A single sample gave rise to the 19 T cell receptor beta chains below, sequenced in a study of cytomegalovirus exposure and HLA in healthy donors (dated 2017 in TCRdb). Library generation was performed with the immunoSEQ multiplex PCR assay. Entries here come from immuneACCESS through TCRdb and include only in-frame sequences with V and J called. Some clones fail to appear in such tables; in the studies checked, an unresolved V gene covers under half of the shortfall, and the cause of the remainder is unknown. The sample records 200,000 to 250,000 clones, over 65% of which are singletons. The ten largest clones add up to around 5.5% of the sample. The sample comprised PBMCs. The receptor set was obtained from a woman aged 18-35 years in good health and CMV-seronegative.

The rearrangement uses TRBV6-1 and TRBJ1-2; 10 bases are a match to TRBD1. The CDR3 is made up of 17 amino acids. After removal of 3 bases from V and 4 bases from J, the junction contained 11 bases not matched to a gene. The germline V gene has CDR1 MNHNS and CDR2 SASEGT. The CDR3 sequence is CASSDNRQGAPIYGYTF. The CDR3 DNA sequence: TGTGCCAGCAGTGATAACCGACAGGGGGCGCCGATCTATGGCTACACCTTC.

This clone is a singleton in its sample. CDR3 sequence reads: CASGLPRPDRVFWEQYF. As DNA, the CDR3 is TGTGCTAGTGGTTTGCCCCGCCCGGACAGGGTTTTTTGGGAGCAGTACTTC. V and J are TRBV12-5 and TRBJ2-7; 8 nucleotides line up with TRBD1. The CDR3 runs to 17 residues. Germline loops: CDR1 LGHNT, CDR2 FRNRAP. V shed 2 bases, J shed 7 bases, and the junction held 16 bases outside the gene matches.

The chain combines TRBV7-8 with TRBJ2-1; the D call may be TRBD1 or TRBD2 (5 bases each). The V end was cut by 5 bases, the J end by 0 bases, with 17 bases between. CDR1 SGHVS and CDR2 FQNEAQ come from the germline V gene. The CDR3 spans 17 residues. For the CDR3, the DNA is TGTGCCAGCAGCGGATCCGGGACCCTGAGCTCCTACAATGAGCAGTTCTTC. It translates to CASSGSGTLSSYNEQFF.

This clone was seen just once. V usage is TRBV19 and J usage is TRBJ1-4; D may be TRBD1 (6 bases). The CDR3 covers 12 residues. Deletions cut 8 bases from V and 15 bases from J, with 19 bases between. Per germline, CDR1 LNHDA and CDR2 SQIVND (reference sequence). The CDR3 coding sequence is TGTGCCAGTCAGACCAAGCGGGGACAAATGTTTTTT. Translated, it gives CASQTKRGQMFF. The full variable domain, in which reference TRBV19 and TRBJ1-4 provide the parts outside the CDR3, is DGGITQSPKYLFRKEGQNVTLSCEQNLNHDAMYWYRQDPGQGLRLIYYSQIVNDFQKGDIAEGYSVSREKKESFPLTVTSAQKNPTAFYLCASQTKRGQMFFGSGTQLSVL.

V is TRBV6-1 and J is TRBJ1-5; D remains unclear. This CDR3 is built from 16 residues. Trimming left V 5 bases short and J 4 bases short, with 18 bases between. The germline V gene has CDR1 MNHNS and CDR2 SASEGT. CDR3 sequence: CASSKGRSPGNQPQHF. Written as DNA, the CDR3 is TGTGCCAGCAGTAAAGGAAGATCCCCTGGGAATCAGCCCCAGCATTTT.

The chain carries TRBV12-5 and TRBJ2-7, with a possible D match to TRBD2 (6 bases). CDR3 length: 14 residues. Trimming removed 3 bases at V and 0 bases at J, with 9 bases between. Germline lookup yields CDR1 LGHNT and CDR2 FRNRAP. The CDR3: CASGLAGGSYEQYF. The DNA for the CDR3 is TGTGCTAGTGGTTTAGCCGGGGGCTCCTACGAGCAGTACTTC.

V gene TRBV10-3 combines with J gene TRBJ1-5; TRBD1 might be the D (6 bases). Trimming removed 11 bases from V and 8 bases from J, with 19 bases in between. CDR3 size: 13 residues. In germline, CDR1 is ENHRY, CDR2 SYGVKD. Here the CDR3 DNA reads TGTGCCTCCCGGGACACCCCTCAGGAGCCCCAGCATTTT. It translates to CASRDTPQEPQHF.

This clone was picked up a small number of times. A read error is possible here, since a much larger clone lies one base away. Additional DNA sequences in this sample encode the identical CDR3. The chain carries TRBV11-2 and TRBJ2-2; D gene uncertain. The length of the CDR3 is 12 residues. Trimming took 5 bases from V and 3 from J, leaving 4 bases between them. Germline CDR1 reads SGHAT; CDR2 reads FQNNGV. CDR3 region: CASSPDTGELFF. The CDR3 coding sequence is TGTGCCAGCAGCCCAGACACCGGGGAGCTGTTTTTT.

The gene calls are TRBV9 and TRBJ2-2; 7 bases align to TRBD1. CDR3 length equals 16 residues. The germline gives CDR1 SGDLS, CDR2 YYNGEE. The V gene end was trimmed by 4 bases and the J gene end by 2 bases; junction bases not matched to a gene: 8. The DNA of the CDR3 is TGTGCCAGCAGCCCCTGGACAGGAGTTAACACCGGGGAGCTGTTTTTT. This translates into CASSPWTGVNTGELFF.

V and J are TRBV27 and TRBJ2-2; 8 positions agree with TRBD2. The CDR3 extends over 16 amino acids. Germline V gene lookup returns CDR1 MNHEY and CDR2 SMNVEV (reference sequence). V lost 5 bases and J lost 7; bases outside the gene matches: 12. The CDR3 sequence is CASSPTARGGYGELFF. CDR3 sequence (DNA): TGTGCCAGCAGTCCGACCGCGCGCGGGGGGTACGGGGAGCTGTTTTTT.

The chain has TRBV7-2 and TRBJ1-2; 8 positions agree with TRBD1. Trimming cost V 5 bases and J 4 bases; bases outside gene matches: 6. Germline V gene sequence: CDR1 SGHTA, CDR2 FQGNSA. This CDR3 region has 14 residues. The CDR3 spells CASSLGQGSYGYTF. CDR3 DNA: TGTGCCAGCAGCCTCGGACAGGGAAGCTATGGCTACACCTTC.

This chain links TRBV6-4 with TRBJ2-5; TRBD2 matches at 9 bases. The CDR3 has 16 residues. V lost 3 bases to trimming and J lost 2 bases; unmatched junction nucleotides: 7. Germline-derived CDR1 and CDR2 are MRHNA and SNTAGT. The CDR3 nucleotides are TGTGCCAGCAGTGAAAGGGCGGGAGGGGGACAAGAGACCCAGTACTTC. It is translated as CASSERAGGGQETQYF.

This chain links TRBV5-1 with TRBJ1-6; 7 bases align to TRBD1. CDR1 is SGHRS and CDR2 is YFSETQ in the germline V gene. V was clipped by 4 bases and J by 10 bases; unmatched bases: 2. This CDR3 region has 12 residues. The CDR3 sequence: CASSQGDSPLHF. CDR3 DNA sequence: TGCGCCAGCAGCCAGGGGGACTCACCCCTCCACTTT.

This clone was seen a handful of times. The J gene is TRBJ1-5, the V gene TRBV4-1, with TRBD1 matching over 8 bases. The V gene end was trimmed by 0 bases and the J gene end by 5 bases; junction bases not matched to a gene: 9. The CDR3 extends over 17 amino acids. The germline gives CDR1 MGHRA, CDR2 YSYEKL. This CDR3 reads CASSQDASGQGYQPQHF. CDR3 DNA sequence: TGCGCCAGCAGCCAAGATGCTAGCGGACAGGGATATCAGCCCCAGCATTTT.

This chain uses TRBV5-1 with TRBJ1-2; D remains unclear. Per germline, CDR1 SGHRS and CDR2 YFSETQ. V was cut by 1 base and J by 2 bases, with 6 bases left in between. The CDR3 is made up of 13 amino acids. As DNA, the CDR3 is TGCGCCAGCAGCTTGAGACAAAACTATGGCTACACCTTC. This gives the protein CASSLRQNYGYTF.

The rearrangement uses TRBV10-3 and TRBJ1-3; D ambiguous. The V and J ends lost 8 bases and 5 bases respectively, with 7 bases between them. The CDR3 has 11 residues. Germline CDR1 and CDR2: ENHRY and SYGVKD. The CDR3 bases are TGTGCCATCGGCGGGAGAAACACCATATATTTT. Residues: CAIGGRNTIYF.

V and J are TRBV4-1 and TRBJ1-2, with D maybe TRBD1 (5 bases). Trimming removed 0 bases from V and 5 bases from J, with 10 bases in between. The CDR3 loop spans 14 amino acids. Germline CDR1 MGHRA, CDR2 YSYEKL. For the CDR3, the DNA is TGCGCCAGCAGCCAAGAGGAGGGGTTTTATGGCTACACCTTC. Translated: CASSQEEGFYGYTF.

The rearrangement uses TRBV9 and TRBJ2-1; a weak D match, TRBD1 (6 bases). Between the trimmed V and J ends, which lost 3 bases and 8 bases, there was a span of 18 bases. Germline V gene sequence: CDR1 SGDLS, CDR2 YYNGEE. The CDR3 contains 15 residues. This chain's CDR3 is CASSGSGASGDEQFF. CDR3 in DNA: TGTGCCAGCAGCGGGTCAGGGGCCTCCGGGGATGAGCAGTTCTTC.

About this clone itself: Other DNA sequences in this sample translate to the same CDR3. The chain links TRBV18 to TRBJ2-7; 11 bases align to TRBD1. The CDR3 length is 14 residues. V lost 3 bases and J lost 2; bases outside the gene matches: 0. The germline V gene has CDR1 KGHSH and CDR2 LQKENI. In DNA form, the CDR3 reads TGTGCCAGCTCACCGGGACAGGGGGCCTACGAGCAGTACTTC. Amino acids: CASSPGQGAYEQYF.